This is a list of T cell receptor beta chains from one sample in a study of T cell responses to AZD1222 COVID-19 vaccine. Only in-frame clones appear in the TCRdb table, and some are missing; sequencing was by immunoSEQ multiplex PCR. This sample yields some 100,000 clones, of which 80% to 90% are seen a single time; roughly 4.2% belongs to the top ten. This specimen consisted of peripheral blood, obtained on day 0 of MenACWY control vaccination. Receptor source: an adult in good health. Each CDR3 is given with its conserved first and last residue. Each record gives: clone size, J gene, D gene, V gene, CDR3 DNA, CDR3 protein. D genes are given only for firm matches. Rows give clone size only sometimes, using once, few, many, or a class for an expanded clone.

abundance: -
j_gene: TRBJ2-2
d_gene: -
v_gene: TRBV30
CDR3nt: TGTGCCTGGAGTGCAGGGATTAACGGGGAGCTGTTTTTT
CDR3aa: CAWSAGINGELFF

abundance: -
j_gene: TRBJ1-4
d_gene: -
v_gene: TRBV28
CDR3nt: TGTGCCAGCAGCCTCCCCCAGGGTGATGAAAAACTGTTTTTT
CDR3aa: CASSLPQGDEKLFF

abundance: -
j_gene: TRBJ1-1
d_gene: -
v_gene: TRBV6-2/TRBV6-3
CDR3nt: TGTGCCAGCAGTTACCGGGGGGACACTGAAGCTTTCTTT
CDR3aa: CASSYRGDTEAFF

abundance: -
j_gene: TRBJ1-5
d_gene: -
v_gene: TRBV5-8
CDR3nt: TGTGCCAGCAGCTTTTGGGGAGGACAGCCCCAGCATTTT
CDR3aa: CASSFWGGQPQHF

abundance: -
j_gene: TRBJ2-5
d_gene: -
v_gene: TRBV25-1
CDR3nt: TGTGCCAGCACCCCTTATGGGGGGTGGGAGACCCAGTACTTC
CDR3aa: CASTPYGGWETQYF

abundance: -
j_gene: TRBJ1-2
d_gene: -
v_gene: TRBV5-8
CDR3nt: TGTGCCAGCAGCTTGTATGGCTACACCTTC
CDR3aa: CASSLYGYTF

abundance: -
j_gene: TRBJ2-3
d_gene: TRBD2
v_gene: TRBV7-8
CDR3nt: TGTGCCAGCAGCTTATGGGGGGAGGGAACCACAGATACGCAGTATTTT
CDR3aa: CASSLWGEGTTDTQYF

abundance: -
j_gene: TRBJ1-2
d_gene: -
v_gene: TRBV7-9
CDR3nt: TGTGCCAGCACCAAGGCGGGGACGGCCCCTTATTATGGCTACACCTTC
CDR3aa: CASTKAGTAPYYGYTF

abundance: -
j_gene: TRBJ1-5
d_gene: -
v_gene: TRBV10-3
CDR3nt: TGTGCCACCCGCCGGGACAGCAATCAGCCCCAGCATTTT
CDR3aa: CATRRDSNQPQHF

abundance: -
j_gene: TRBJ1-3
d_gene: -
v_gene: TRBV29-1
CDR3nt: TGCAGCGTTAGGCAGGGAGCCCTACCGGCCATATATTTT
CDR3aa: CSVRQGALPAIYF

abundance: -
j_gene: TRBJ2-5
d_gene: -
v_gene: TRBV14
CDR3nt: TGTGCCAGCAGCCAAGTTGGGGTAGGAGAGACCCAGTACTTC
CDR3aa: CASSQVGVGETQYF

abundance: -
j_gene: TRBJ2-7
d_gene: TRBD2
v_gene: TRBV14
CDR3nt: TGTGCCAGCAGCCAAGGCCTGGCGGGAGGGGGCTACGAGCAGTACTTC
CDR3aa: CASSQGLAGGGYEQYF

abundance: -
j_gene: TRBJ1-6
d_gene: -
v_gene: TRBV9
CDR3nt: TGTGCCAGCAGCCCCGGGGGGGGCGACTCACCCCTCCACTTT
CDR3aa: CASSPGGGDSPLHF

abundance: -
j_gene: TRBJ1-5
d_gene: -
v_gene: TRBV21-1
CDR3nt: TGTGCCAGCAGCAATAGACGCAATCAGCCCCAGCATTTT
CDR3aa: CASSNRRNQPQHF

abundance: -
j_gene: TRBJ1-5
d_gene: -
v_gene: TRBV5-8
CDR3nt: TGTGCCAGCAGCTCGCGCCAGGGGACTTATAGCAATCAGCCCCAGCATTTT
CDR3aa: CASSSRQGTYSNQPQHF

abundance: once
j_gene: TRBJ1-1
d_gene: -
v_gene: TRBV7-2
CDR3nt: TGTGCCAGCAGCTTACAGGACATACAAGCGGGGACTGAAGCTTTCTTT
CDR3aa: CASSLQDIQAGTEAFF

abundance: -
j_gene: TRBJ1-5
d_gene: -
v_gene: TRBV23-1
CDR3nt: TGCGCCAGCAGATCAAAGGGGAGATATAGTCAGCCCCAGCATTTT
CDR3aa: CASRSKGRYSQPQHF

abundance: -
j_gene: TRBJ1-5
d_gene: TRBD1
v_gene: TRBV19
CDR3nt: TGTGCCAGTAGTGGGACAGGGGGCAATCAGCCCCAGCATTTT
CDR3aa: CASSGTGGNQPQHF

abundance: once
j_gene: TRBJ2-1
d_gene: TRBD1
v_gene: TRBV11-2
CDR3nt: TGTGCCAGCAGCAAAGACAGGGGATGGGATGAGCAGTTCTTC
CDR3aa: CASSKDRGWDEQFF